This note documents a single TCR beta chain sequence. This entry belongs to a study of blood T cell repertoires in COVID-19. In the study's own analysis: Amplified reference gene primers provided the basis for estimating nucleated cell counts. The data were produced by immunoSEQ multiplex PCR, yet TCRdb's version contains in-frame clones alone and is incomplete. Clonal size and the V and J genes are those of that table, whereas D and trimming came from the DNA. Seen here are roughly 57,000 clones, about 80% observed once, and the top ten hold 15% to 25%. Unmatched junction bases numbered 18, after V lost 8 bases and J lost 3 bases. The CDR3 extends over 19 amino acids. The germline gives CDR1 MNHEY, CDR2 SVGEGT.

This clonotype was obtained from a man aged 25 to 45 with COVID-19, enrolled during active disease. The sample was peripheral blood. The J gene is TRBJ2-2, the V gene TRBV6-2 or TRBV6-3, with 10 bases fitting TRBD2. The chain's CDR3 is CASRLIAGGTSRDTGELFF. The CDR3 nucleotides are TGTGCCAGCCGCCTAATAGCGGGGGGTACCTCGCGAGACACCGGGGAGCTGTTTTTT.